This T cell receptor beta chain was found in a study of blood T cell repertoires in COVID-19. The trim removed 4 bases at V and 7 bases at J, leaving 5 bases unmatched. CDR1 SGHRS and CDR2 YFSETQ come from the germline V gene. The CDR3 has 14 residues. Method: immunoSEQ multiplex PCR; TCRdb's copy keeps in-frame clones and lacks some. Of over 110,000 clones in the sample, roughly 86% were seen once. This chain uses TRBV5-1 with TRBJ2-2, with TRBD1 matching 9 bases. This TCR came from a man in his 70s with acute or convalescent COVID-19. The sample taken for sequencing was peripheral blood. The CDR3 nucleotides read TGCGCCAGCAGCCCGGACAGGGGTGGCGGGGAGCTGTTTTTT. This sequence encodes CASSPDRGGGELFF. Using reference TRBV5-1 and TRBJ2-2 for the parts outside the CDR3, the full variable domain is KAGVTQTPRYLIKTRGQQVTLSCSPISGHRSVSWYQQTPGQGLQFLFEYFSETQRNKGNFPGRFSGRQFSNSRSEMNVSTLELGDSALYLCASSPDRGGGELFFGEGSRLTVL.